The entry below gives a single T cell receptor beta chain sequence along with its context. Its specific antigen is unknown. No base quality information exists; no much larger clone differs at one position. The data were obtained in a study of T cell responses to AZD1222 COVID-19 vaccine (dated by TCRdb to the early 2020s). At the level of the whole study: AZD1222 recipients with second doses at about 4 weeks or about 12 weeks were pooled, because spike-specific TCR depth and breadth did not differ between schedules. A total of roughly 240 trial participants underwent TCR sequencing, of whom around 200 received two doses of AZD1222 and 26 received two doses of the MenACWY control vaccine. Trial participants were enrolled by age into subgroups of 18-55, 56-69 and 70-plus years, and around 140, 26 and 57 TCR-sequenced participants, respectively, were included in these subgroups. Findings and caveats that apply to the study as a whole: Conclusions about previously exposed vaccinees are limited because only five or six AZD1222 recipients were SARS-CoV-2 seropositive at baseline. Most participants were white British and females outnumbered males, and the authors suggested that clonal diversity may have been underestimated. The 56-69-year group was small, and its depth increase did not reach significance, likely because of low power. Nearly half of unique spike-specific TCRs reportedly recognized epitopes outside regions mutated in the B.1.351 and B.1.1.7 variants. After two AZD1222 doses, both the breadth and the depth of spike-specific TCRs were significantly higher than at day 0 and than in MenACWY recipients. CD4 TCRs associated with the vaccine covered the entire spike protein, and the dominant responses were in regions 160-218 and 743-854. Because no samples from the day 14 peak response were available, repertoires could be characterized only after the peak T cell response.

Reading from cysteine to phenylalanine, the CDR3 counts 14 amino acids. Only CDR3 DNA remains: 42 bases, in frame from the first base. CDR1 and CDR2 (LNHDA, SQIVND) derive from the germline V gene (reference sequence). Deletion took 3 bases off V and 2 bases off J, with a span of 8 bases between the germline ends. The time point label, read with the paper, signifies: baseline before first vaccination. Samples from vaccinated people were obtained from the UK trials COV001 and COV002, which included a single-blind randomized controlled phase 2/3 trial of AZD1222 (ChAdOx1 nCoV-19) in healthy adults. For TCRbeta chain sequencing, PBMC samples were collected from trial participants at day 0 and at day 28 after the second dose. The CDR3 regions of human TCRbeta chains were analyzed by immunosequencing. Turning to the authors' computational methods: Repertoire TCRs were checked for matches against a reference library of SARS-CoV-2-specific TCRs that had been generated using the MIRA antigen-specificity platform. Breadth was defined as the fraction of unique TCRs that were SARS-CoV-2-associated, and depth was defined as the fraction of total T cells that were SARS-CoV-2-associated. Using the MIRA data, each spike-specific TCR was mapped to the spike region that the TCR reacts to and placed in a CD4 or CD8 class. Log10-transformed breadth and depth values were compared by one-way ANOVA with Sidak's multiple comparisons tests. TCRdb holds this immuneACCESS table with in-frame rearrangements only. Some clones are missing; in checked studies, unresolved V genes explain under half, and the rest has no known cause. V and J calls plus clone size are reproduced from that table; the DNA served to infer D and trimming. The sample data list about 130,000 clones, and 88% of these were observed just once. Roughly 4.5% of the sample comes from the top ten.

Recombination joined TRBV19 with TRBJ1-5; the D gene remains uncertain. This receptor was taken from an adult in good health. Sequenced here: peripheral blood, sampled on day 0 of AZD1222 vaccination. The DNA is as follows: TGTGCCAGTAGTATCCCCGAGGGCAATCAGCCCCAGCATTTT. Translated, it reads CASSIPEGNQPQHF.